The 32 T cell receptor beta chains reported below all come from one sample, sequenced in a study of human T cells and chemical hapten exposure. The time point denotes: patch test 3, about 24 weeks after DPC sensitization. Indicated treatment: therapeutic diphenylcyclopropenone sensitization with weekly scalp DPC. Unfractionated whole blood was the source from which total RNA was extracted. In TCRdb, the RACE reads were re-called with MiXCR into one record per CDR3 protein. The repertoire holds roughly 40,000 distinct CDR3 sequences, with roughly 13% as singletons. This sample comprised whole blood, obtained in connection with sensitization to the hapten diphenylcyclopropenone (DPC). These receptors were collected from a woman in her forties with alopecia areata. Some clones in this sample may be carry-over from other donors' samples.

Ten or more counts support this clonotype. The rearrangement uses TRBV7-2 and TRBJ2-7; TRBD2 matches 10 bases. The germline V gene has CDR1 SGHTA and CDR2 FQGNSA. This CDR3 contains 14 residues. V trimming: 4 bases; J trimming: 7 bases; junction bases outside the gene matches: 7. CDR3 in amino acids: CASSWSGGAGEQYF. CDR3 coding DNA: TGTGCCAGCAGCTGGAGCGGGGGGGCGGGTGAGCAGTACTTC.

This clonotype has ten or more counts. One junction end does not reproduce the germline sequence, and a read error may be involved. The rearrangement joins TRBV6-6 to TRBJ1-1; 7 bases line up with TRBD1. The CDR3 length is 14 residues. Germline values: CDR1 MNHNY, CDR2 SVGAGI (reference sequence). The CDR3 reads CASNLVRDRQRRVF. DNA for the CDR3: TGTGCCAGCAACCTAGTCCGGGACAGACAACGACGTGTCTTT.

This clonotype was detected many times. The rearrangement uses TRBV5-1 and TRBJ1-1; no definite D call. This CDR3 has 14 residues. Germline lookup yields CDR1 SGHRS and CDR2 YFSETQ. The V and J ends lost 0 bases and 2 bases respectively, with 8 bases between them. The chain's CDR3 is CASSLAMTNTEAFF. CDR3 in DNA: TGCGCCAGCAGCTTGGCGATGACAAACACTGAAGCTTTCTTT.

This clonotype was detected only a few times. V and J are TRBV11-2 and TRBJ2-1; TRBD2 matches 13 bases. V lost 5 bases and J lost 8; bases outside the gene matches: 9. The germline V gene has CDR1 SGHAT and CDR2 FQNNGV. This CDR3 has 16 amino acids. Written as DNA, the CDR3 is TGTGCCAGCAGCGCCCGGACTAGCGGGAGTATGGATGAGCAGTTCTTC. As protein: CASSARTSGSMDEQFF.

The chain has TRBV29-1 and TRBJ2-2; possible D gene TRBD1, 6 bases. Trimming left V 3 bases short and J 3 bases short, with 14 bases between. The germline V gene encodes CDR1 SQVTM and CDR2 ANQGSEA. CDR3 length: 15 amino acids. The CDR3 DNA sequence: TGCAGCGTTGAGGACCGGGACACATACACCGGGGAGCTGTTTTTT. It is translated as CSVEDRDTYTGELFF.

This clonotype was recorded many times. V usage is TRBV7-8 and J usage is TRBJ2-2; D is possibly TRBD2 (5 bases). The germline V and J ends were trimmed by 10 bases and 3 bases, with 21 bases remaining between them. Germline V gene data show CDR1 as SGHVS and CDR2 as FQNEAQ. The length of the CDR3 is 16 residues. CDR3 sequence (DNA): TGTGCCACCCTGAAAATAGGGCGGGCGTACACCGGGGAGCTGTTTTTT. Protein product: CATLKIGRAYTGELFF.

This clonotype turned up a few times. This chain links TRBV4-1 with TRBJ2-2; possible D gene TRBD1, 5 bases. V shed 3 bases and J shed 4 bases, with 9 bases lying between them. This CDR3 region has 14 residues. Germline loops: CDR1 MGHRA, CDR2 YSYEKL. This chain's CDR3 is CASSQGQGTGELFF. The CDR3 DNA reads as TGCGCCAGCAGCCAGGGTCAGGGCACCGGGGAGCTGTTTTTT.

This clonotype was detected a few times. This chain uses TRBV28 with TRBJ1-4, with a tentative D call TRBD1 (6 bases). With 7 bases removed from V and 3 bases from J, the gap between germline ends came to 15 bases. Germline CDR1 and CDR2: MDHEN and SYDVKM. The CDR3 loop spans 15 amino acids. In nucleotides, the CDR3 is TGTGCCAGCACCCTCTCGGGGGGCGCTAATGAAAAACTGTTTTTT. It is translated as CASTLSGGANEKLFF. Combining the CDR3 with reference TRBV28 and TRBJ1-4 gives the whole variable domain DVKVTQSSRYLVKRTGEKVFLECVQDMDHENMFWYRQDPGLGLRLIYFSYDVKMKEKGDIPEGYSVSREKKERFSLILESASTNQTSMYLCASTLSGGANEKLFFGSGTQLSVL.

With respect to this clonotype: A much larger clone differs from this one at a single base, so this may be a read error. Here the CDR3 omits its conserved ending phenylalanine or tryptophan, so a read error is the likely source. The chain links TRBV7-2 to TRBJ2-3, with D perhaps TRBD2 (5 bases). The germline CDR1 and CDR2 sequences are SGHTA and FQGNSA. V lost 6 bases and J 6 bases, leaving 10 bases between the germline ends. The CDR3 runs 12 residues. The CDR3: CASSLASDTQYS. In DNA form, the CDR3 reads TGTGCCAGCAGTCTAGCCTCTGATACGCAGTATTCT.

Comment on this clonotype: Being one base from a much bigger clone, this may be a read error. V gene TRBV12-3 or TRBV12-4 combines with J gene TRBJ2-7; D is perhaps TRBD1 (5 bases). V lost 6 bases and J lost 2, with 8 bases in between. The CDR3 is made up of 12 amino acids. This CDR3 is CASRSDTYEQYF. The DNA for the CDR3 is TGTGCCAGCAGATCGGACACCTACGAGCAGTACTTC.

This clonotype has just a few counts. This chain's CDR3 is CSVEQGANQPQHF. In DNA form, the CDR3 reads TGCAGCGTTGAACAGGGAGCCAATCAGCCCCAGCATTTT. The chain couples TRBV29-1 to TRBJ1-5; maybe TRBD1 (5 bases). Trimming stripped 2 bases from V and 3 bases from J, with 8 bases between. This CDR3 is 13 amino acids long. Germline V gene lookup returns CDR1 SQVTM and CDR2 ANQGSEA.

The CDR3 region is CASSVGEYGYTF. CDR3 coding DNA: TGTGCCAGCAGCGTGGGCGAATATGGCTACACCTTC. The J gene is TRBJ1-2, the V gene TRBV28; no firm D call. V dropped 6 bases and J dropped 5 bases, with 10 bases sitting between them. Germline CDR1 is MDHEN and CDR2 is SYDVKM. CDR3 size: 12 residues.

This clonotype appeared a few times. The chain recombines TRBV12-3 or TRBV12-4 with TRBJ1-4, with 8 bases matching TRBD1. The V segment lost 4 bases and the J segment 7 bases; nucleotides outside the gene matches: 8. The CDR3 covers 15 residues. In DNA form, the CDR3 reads TGTGCCAGCAGTTCTGCCAGGGGGCGAGGTGAAAAACTGTTTTTT. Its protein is CASSSARGRGEKLFF.

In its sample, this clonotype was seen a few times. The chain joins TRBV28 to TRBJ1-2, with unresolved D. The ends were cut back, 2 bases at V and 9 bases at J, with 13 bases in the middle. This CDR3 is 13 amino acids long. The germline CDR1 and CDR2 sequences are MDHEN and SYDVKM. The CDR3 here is CASSLPGGPSYTF. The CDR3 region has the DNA TGTGCCAGCAGTTTACCCGGTGGGCCGAGCTACACCTTC.

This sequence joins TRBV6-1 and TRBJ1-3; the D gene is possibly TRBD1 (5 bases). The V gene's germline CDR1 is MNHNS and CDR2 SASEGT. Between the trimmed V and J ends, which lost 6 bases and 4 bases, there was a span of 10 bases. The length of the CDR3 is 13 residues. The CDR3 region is CASRTDRGNTIYF. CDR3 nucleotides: TGTGCCAGCAGGACAGACCGAGGAAACACCATATATTTT.

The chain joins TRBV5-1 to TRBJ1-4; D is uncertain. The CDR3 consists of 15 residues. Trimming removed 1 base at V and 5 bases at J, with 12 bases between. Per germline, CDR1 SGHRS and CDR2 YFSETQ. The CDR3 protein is CASSLMEPGNEKLFF. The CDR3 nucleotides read TGCGCCAGCAGCTTGATGGAACCTGGAAATGAAAAACTGTTTTTT.

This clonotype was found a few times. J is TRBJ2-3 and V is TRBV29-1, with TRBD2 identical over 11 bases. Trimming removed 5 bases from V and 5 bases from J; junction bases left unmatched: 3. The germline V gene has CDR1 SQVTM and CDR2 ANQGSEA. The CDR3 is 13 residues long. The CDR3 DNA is TGCAGCGTTAAAGGACTAGCGGGAGATACGCAGTATTTT. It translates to CSVKGLAGDTQYF.

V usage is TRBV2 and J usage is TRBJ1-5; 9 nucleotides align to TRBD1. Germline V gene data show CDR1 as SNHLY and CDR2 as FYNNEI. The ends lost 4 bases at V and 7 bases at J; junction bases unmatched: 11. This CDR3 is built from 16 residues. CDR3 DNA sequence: TGTGCCAGCAGTGCGGGGACAGGGCCCGTACGGCAGCCCCAGCATTTT. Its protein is CASSAGTGPVRQPQHF. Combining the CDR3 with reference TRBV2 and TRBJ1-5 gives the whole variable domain EPEVTQTPSHQVTQMGQEVILRCVPISNHLYFYWYRQILGQKVEFLVSFYNNEISEKSEIFDDQFSVERPDGSNFTLKIRSTKLEDSAMYFCASSAGTGPVRQPQHFGDGTRLSIL.

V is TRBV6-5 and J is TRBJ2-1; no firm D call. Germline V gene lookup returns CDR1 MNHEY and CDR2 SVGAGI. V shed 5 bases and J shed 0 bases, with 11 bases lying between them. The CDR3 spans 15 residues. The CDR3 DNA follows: TGTGCCAGCAGTCTTTTTCAGAGCTCCTACAATGAGCAGTTCTTC. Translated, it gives CASSLFQSSYNEQFF.

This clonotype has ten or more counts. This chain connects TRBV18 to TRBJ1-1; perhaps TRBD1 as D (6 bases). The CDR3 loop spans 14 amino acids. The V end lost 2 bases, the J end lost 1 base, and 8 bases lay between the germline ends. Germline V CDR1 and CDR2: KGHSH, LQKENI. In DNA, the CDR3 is TGTGCCAGCTCACCAGGGACACAGAACACTGAAGCTTTCTTT. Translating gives CASSPGTQNTEAFF.

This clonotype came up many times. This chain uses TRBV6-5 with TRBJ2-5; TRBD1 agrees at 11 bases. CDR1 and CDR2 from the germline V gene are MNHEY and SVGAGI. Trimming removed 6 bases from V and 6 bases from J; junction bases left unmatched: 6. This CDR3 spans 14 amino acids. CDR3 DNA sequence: TGTGCCAGCAGCACCTGGACAGGGGGCAAGACCCAGTACTTC. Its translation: CASSTWTGGKTQYF.

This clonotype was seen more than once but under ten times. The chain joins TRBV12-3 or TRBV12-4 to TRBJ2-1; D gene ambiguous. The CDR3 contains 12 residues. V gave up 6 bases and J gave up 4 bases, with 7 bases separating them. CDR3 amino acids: CASSQGYNEQFF. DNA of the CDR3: TGTGCCAGCAGCCAAGGGTACAATGAGCAGTTCTTC.

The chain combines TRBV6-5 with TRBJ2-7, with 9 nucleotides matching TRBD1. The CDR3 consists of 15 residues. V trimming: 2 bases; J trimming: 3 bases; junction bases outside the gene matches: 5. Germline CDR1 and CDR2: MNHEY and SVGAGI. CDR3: CASSYGQGYYYEQYF. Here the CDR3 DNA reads TGTGCCAGCAGTTACGGACAGGGGTATTACTACGAGCAGTACTTC.

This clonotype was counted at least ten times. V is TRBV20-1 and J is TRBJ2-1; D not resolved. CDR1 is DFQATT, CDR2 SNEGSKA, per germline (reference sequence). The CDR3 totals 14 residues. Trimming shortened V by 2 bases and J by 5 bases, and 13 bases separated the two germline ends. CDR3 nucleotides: TGCAGTGCTAGACCCTCGACGGTGAACAATGAGCAGTTCTTC. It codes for CSARPSTVNNEQFF.

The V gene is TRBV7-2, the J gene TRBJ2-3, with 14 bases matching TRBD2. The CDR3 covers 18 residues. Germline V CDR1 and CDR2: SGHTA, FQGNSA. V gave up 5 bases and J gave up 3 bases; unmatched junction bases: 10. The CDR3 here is CASSLKGLAGVSTDTQYF. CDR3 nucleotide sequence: TGTGCCAGCAGCCTCAAGGGACTAGCGGGGGTCTCGACAGATACGCAGTATTTT.

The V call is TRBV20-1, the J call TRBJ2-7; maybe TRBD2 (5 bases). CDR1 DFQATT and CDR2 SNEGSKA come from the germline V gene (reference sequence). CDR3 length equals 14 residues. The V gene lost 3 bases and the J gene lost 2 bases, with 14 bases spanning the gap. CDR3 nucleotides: TGCAGTGCTAGTGGCGGGCATGGCCCCTACGAGCAGTACTTC. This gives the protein CSASGGHGPYEQYF.

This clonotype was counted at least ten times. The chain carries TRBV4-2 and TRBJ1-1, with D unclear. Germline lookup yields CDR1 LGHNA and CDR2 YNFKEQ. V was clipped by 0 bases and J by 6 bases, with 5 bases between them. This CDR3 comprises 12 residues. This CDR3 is CASSQERAEAFF. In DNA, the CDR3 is TGTGCCAGCAGCCAAGAACGGGCTGAAGCTTTCTTT.

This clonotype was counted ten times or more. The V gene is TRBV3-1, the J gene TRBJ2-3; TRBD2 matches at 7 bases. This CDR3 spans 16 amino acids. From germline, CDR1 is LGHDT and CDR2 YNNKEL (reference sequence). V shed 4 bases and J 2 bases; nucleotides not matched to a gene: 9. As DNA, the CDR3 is TGTGCCAGCAGCCTGCTGGGAGGGGTGGCCACAGATACGCAGTATTTT. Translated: CASSLLGGVATDTQYF.

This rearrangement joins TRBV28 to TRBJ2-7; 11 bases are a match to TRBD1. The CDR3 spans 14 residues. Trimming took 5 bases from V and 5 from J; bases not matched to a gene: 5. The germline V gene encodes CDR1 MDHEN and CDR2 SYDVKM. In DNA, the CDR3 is TGTGCCAGCAGTCCCCCGGGACAGGGGGACGAGCAGTACTTC. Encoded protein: CASSPPGQGDEQYF. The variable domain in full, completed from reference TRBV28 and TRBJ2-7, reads DVKVTQSSRYLVKRTGEKVFLECVQDMDHENMFWYRQDPGLGLRLIYFSYDVKMKEKGDIPEGYSVSREKKERFSLILESASTNQTSMYLCASSPPGQGDEQYFGPGTRLTVT.

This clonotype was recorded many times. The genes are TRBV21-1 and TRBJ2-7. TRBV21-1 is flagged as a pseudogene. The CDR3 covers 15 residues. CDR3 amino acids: CASSKVRRISYEQYF. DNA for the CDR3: TGTGCCAGCAGCAAAGTGAGGAGGATCTCCTACGAGCAGTACTTC.

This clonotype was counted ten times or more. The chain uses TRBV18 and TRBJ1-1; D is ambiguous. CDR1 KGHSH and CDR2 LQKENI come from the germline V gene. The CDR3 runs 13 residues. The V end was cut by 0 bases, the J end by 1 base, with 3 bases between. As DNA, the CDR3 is TGTGCCAGCTCACCACCGGCGAACACTGAAGCTTTCTTT. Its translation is CASSPPANTEAFF.

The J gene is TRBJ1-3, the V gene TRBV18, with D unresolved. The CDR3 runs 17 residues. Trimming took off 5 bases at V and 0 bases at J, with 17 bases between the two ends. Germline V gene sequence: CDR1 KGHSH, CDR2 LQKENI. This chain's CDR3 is CASSSRPDGDSGNTIYF. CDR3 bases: TGTGCCAGCTCATCGCGACCTGACGGTGACTCTGGAAACACCATATATTTT. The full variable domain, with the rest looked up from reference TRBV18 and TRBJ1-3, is NAGVMQNPRHLVRRRGQEARLRCSPMKGHSHVYWYRQLPEEGLKFMVYLQKENIIDESGMPKERFSAEFPKEGPSILRIQQVVRGDSAAYFCASSSRPDGDSGNTIYFGEGSWLTVV.